Each of the 10 T cell receptor beta chains below was sequenced from the same sample in a study of shared clonotypes between healthy human individuals. The data were produced by immunoSEQ multiplex PCR, yet TCRdb's version contains in-frame clones alone and is incomplete. The sample contains roughly 2,500,000 clones, 93% of which appear only once. Sequencing was done on a sample of naive CD4+ T cells from PBMCs. Subset noted: CD45RA+ positively selected. The receptors were gathered from a man in his late teens or twenties in good health. Some clones in this sample may be carry-over from other donors' samples.

This clone appeared once. Germline is not matched at one junction end, which may reflect a read error. The chain employs TRBV5-5 and TRBJ1-1, with D tentatively TRBD1 (6 bases). The length of the CDR3 is 14 residues. The germline CDR1 and CDR2 sequences are SGHKS and YYEKEE (reference sequence). As DNA, the CDR3 is TGTGCCAGCAGTTTGGACAGATGGAACACTGAAGCTTTCTTT. This gives the protein CASSLDRWNTEAFF. Full variable domain (rest looked up from reference TRBV5-5 and TRBJ1-1): DAGVTQSPTHLIKTRGQQVTLRCSPISGHKSVSWYQQVLGQGPQFIFQYYEKEERGRGNFPDRFSARQFPNYSSELNVNALLLGDSALYLCASSLDRWNTEAFFGQGTRLTVV.

V is TRBV15 and J is TRBJ2-6, with 8 bases that match TRBD1. The CDR3 is 17 residues long. Germline CDR1 and CDR2: LNHNV and YYDKDF (reference sequence). V lost 3 bases, J lost 1 base, and 5 bases stayed unmatched. DNA of the CDR3: TGTGCCACCAGCAGGCAAAGACAGGGGTCTGGGGCCAACGTCCTGACTTTC. Protein: CATSRQRQGSGANVLTF.

V usage is TRBV5-1 and J usage is TRBJ2-6; D unresolved. The germline V and J ends were trimmed by 1 base and 4 bases, with 6 bases remaining between them. This CDR3 comprises 14 residues. Per germline, CDR1 SGHRS and CDR2 YFSETQ. DNA for the CDR3: TGCGCCAGCAGCTTGCTAGAAGGGGCCAACGTCCTGACTTTC. It yields the protein CASSLLEGANVLTF.

On this clone: Other DNA sequences within the sample encode an identical CDR3. This chain uses TRBV2 with TRBJ1-5, with TRBD1 matching over 7 bases. V lost 6 bases and J lost 2; bases outside the gene matches: 4. Germline lookup yields CDR1 SNHLY and CDR2 FYNNEI. This CDR3 comprises 14 residues. The chain's CDR3 is CASRGTGGNQPQHF. CDR3 nucleotides: TGTGCCAGCAGGGGTACAGGGGGCAATCAGCCCCAGCATTTT.

The V gene is TRBV10-3, the J gene TRBJ2-2, with 7 bases that match TRBD2. Germline V gene sequence: CDR1 ENHRY, CDR2 SYGVKD. V shed 7 bases and J 3 bases; nucleotides not matched to a gene: 8. The CDR3 has 15 amino acids. CDR3 nucleotide sequence: TGTGCCATCACCTCCGGGGGGAGGGACACCGGGGAGCTGTTTTTT. Its translation is CAITSGGRDTGELFF.

V and J are TRBV5-8 and TRBJ2-1, with 8 positions matching TRBD1. Germline assignment: CDR1 SGHTS and CDR2 YDEGEE. The V and J ends lost 1 base and 6 bases, in that order; junction bases with no gene match: 12. The CDR3 is made up of 17 amino acids. Written as DNA, the CDR3 is TGTGCCAGCAGCTTGTATATAAGGCAGGGGGCGGGCAATGAGCAGTTCTTC. This codes for CASSLYIRQGAGNEQFF.

The chain uses TRBV7-9 and TRBJ1-1; D is ambiguous. Trimming stripped 8 bases from V and 11 bases from J, with 24 bases between. The CDR3 is 14 amino acids. Germline V gene sequence: CDR1 SEHNR, CDR2 FQNEAQ (reference sequence). The CDR3, as DNA: TGTGCCAGCCGCCTAGAGGGAAACCTCGTTGGGGCTTTCTTT. Amino acids: CASRLEGNLVGAFF.

The gene calls are TRBV9 and TRBJ2-2; D perhaps matches TRBD1 (5 bases). The CDR3 length is 17 residues. Germline V gene sequence: CDR1 SGDLS, CDR2 YYNGEE. V lost 0 bases and J 0 bases, leaving 12 bases between the germline ends. The CDR3 bases are TGTGCCAGCAGCGTAGAATGGGGCCAACCGAACACCGGGGAGCTGTTTTTT. This translates into CASSVEWGQPNTGELFF.

V is TRBV5-1 and J is TRBJ2-3; 7 bases align to TRBD2. Trimming removed 5 bases from V and 7 bases from J; junction bases left unmatched: 13. The germline gives CDR1 SGHRS, CDR2 YFSETQ. CDR3 length: 15 residues. The CDR3 DNA is TGCGCCAGCAGTCCAGACCCGGGGACTACAAATACGCAGTATTTT. Encoded protein: CASSPDPGTTNTQYF. Based on the CDR3 plus reference TRBV5-1 and TRBJ2-3, the full variable domain is KAGVTQTPRYLIKTRGQQVTLSCSPISGHRSVSWYQQTPGQGLQFLFEYFSETQRNKGNFPGRFSGRQFSNSRSEMNVSTLELGDSALYLCASSPDPGTTNTQYFGPGTRLTVL.

The chain carries TRBV6-5 and TRBJ2-7, with D uncertain. V lost 5 bases, J lost 6 bases, and 8 bases lay in between. This CDR3 region has 11 residues. Germline-derived CDR1 and CDR2 are MNHEY and SVGAGI. The CDR3 here is CASSEVREQYF. DNA of the CDR3: TGTGCCAGCAGTGAAGTTCGCGAGCAGTACTTC.